These T cell receptor beta chains were read from a single sample in a study of blood T cell repertoires in COVID-19. The protocol was immunoSEQ multiplex PCR, while the TCRdb copy is restricted to in-frame clones and leaves out a portion. There are approximately 270,000 clones in the sample; roughly 84% occur only once, and 0.87% lies in the top ten. The material sequenced was peripheral blood. These receptors came from a human donor with COVID-19, enrolled during active disease. The donor label of this sample is uncertain. Each CDR3 is given with its conserved first and last residue. A D gene is named only where the DNA matches it firmly. Expanded clones get a size class; other rows say once, few or many, or leave the size out.

j_gene,len,d_gene,abundance,v_gene,CDR3aa,CDR3nt
TRBJ1-2,13,TRBD1,NA,TRBV30,CAWSADRESGYTF,TGTGCCTGGAGTGCTGACAGGGAGAGCGGCTACACCTTC
TRBJ2-3,15,NA,NA,TRBV5-1,CASTPDTPGLDTQYF,TGCGCCAGCACACCGGACACCCCTGGGTTAGATACGCAGTATTTT
TRBJ1-1,16,NA,NA,TRBV6-5,CASSYSAGGSYTEAFF,TGTGCCAGCAGTTACTCGGCGGGGGGTAGTTACACTGAAGCTTTCTTT
TRBJ2-7,13,NA,NA,TRBV28,CASRTVTFHEQYF,TGTGCCAGCAGGACAGTTACCTTCCACGAGCAGTACTTC
TRBJ1-1,13,NA,NA,TRBV28,CASSLWGAVEAFF,TGTGCCAGCAGTTTATGGGGGGCGGTAGAAGCTTTCTTT
TRBJ2-1,15,TRBD2,NA,TRBV28,CASSSNGLAVDEQFF,TGTGCCAGCAGTTCCAACGGACTAGCGGTCGATGAGCAGTTCTTC
TRBJ2-2,16,NA,many,TRBV7-9,CASRIGQGSSSGELFF,TGTGCCAGCAGAATTGGTCAGGGGAGTAGTTCCGGGGAGCTGTTTTTT
TRBJ2-1,14,NA,NA,TRBV6-5,CASRRGLSYNEQFF,TGTGCCAGCAGGAGAGGACTTTCCTACAATGAGCAGTTCTTC
TRBJ2-1,15,TRBD2,once,TRBV19,CASSIAGGPYNEQFF,TGTGCCAGTAGTATAGCGGGGGGTCCCTACAATGAGCAGTTCTTC
TRBJ2-3,13,NA,NA,TRBV19,CASSSSGTDTQYF,TGTGCCAGTAGTTCGAGCGGCACAGATACGCAGTATTTT
TRBJ1-2,14,NA,once,TRBV24-1,CATSDPDKNYGYTF,TGTGCCACCAGTGATCCTGACAAGAACTATGGCTACACCTTC